The T cell receptor beta chain under discussion was sequenced for a study of CD8 T cells in cerebrospinal fluid in Alzheimer's disease. Study as a whole: Clonal expansion of CSF T cells was measured with plate-based and droplet-based single-cell sequencing.

This clonotype shows up as large by frequency. No DNA is given; TCRdb re-called the 10x single-cell sequencing reads and lists each CDR3 protein once. The sample's table shows hundreds of distinct CDR3 sequences. Germline CDR1 and CDR2: LGHDT and YNNKEL (reference sequence). CDR3 length: 13 residues. The sequence came from a human donor with Alzheimer's disease. The V and J genes are TRBV3-1 and TRBJ2-3. The sample comprised cerebrospinal fluid. The CDR3 here is CASSRAERDTQYF.